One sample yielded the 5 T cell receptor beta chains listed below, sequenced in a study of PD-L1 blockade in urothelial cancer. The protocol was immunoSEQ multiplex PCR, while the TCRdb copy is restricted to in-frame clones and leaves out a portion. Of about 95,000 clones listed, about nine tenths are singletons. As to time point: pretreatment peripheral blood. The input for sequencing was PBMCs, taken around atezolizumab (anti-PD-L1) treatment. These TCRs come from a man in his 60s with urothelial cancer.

In DNA, the CDR3 is TGTGCCAGCGGGAGCGGAGATACGCAGTATTTT. Its protein is CASGSGDTQYF. The chain has TRBV2 and TRBJ2-3; D is perhaps TRBD2 (5 bases). V was pared by 8 bases and J by 5 bases, with 8 bases between. From germline, CDR1 is SNHLY and CDR2 FYNNEI. CDR3 length equals 11 residues. Based on the CDR3 plus reference TRBV2 and TRBJ2-3, the full variable domain is EPEVTQTPSHQVTQMGQEVILRCVPISNHLYFYWYRQILGQKVEFLVSFYNNEISEKSEIFDDQFSVERPDGSNFTLKIRSTKLEDSAMYFCASGSGDTQYFGPGTRLTVL.

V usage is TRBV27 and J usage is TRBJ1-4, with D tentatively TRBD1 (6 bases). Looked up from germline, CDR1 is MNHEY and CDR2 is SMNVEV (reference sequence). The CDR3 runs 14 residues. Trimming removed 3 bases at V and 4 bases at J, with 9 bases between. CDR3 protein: CASSFRGLNEKLFF. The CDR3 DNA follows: TGTGCCAGCAGTTTCAGGGGCCTTAATGAAAAACTGTTTTTT.

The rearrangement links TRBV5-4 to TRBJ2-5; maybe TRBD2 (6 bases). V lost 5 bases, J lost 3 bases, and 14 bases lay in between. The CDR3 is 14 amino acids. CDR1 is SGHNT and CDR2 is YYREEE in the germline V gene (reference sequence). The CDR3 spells CASRVGGPEETQYF. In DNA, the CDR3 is TGTGCCAGCAGGGTCGGGGGTCCCGAAGAGACCCAGTACTTC.

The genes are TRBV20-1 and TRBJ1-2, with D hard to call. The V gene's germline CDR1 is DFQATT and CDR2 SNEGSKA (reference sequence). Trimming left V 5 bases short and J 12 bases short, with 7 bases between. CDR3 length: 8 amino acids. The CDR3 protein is CSALPHTF. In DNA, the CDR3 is TGCAGTGCTCTTCCCCACACCTTC.

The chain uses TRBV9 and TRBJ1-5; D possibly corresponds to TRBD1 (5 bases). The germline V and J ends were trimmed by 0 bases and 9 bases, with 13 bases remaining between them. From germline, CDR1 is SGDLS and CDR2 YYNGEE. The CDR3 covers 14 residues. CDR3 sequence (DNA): TGTGCCAGCAGCGTAGGGACACAAACGGGGCCCCAGCATTTT. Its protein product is CASSVGTQTGPQHF.